The rows below give T cell receptor beta chains drawn from one sample of a study of T-cell memory formation after mild COVID-19. One entry per CDR3 protein, called by TCRdb with MiXCR from the 5' RACE reads. The data show roughly 610,000 distinct CDR3 sequences, approximately 15% seen once. Source material: PBMCs or a T cell subset sorted from them (not recorded which). Receptor source: an adult woman who had mild COVID-19 (a few samples of this study predate the infection). Cell type and time point are not known. The CDR3 runs from the conserved cysteine through the conserved F or W. D genes are given only for firm matches. A row's size may be missing; if present it is once, few, many or a size class.

j_call d_call clone_size v_call cdr3_aa cdr3_nt
TRBJ1-1 NA once TRBV6-1 CASTNGQLYMNTEAFF TGTGCCAGCACCAACGGACAGCTCTACATGAACACTGAAGCTTTCTTT
TRBJ2-3 TRBD2 NA TRBV15 CATSSPSGGELRDTQYF TGTGCCACCAGCAGTCCTAGCGGGGGGGAACTTCGGGATACGCAGTATTTT
TRBJ2-7 NA NA TRBV4-1 CASSQDPPYEQYF TGCGCCAGCAGCCAAGACCCCCCCTACGAGCAGTACTTC
TRBJ2-7 NA NA TRBV6-1 CASSEVPTGRAYEQYF TGTGCCAGCAGTGAAGTGCCGACAGGGAGGGCCTACGAGCAGTACTTC
TRBJ2-7 TRBD2 few TRBV12-3/TRBV12-4 CASSPVQGGRAEQYF TGTGCCAGCAGCCCCGTTCAAGGCGGGAGGGCCGAGCAGTACTTC
TRBJ1-6 NA few TRBV12-3/TRBV12-4 CASSRTGLSNSPLHF TGTGCCAGCAGTCGCACAGGGCTATCTAATTCACCCCTCCACTTT
TRBJ1-5 NA few TRBV19 CASSTAVGRINQPQHF TGTGCCAGTAGTACCGCCGTAGGACGGATCAATCAGCCCCAGCATTTT
TRBJ2-1 NA many TRBV5-1 CASSGLNEQFF TGTGCCAGCAGTGGACTCAATGAGCAGTTCTTC
TRBJ2-2 NA NA TRBV12-1 CASRPLAGGPTGELFF TGTGCCAGCAGGCCACTAGCGGGAGGACCCACCGGGGAGCTGTTTTTT
TRBJ2-7 NA NA TRBV12-3/TRBV12-4 CASSPEGGPAYEQYF TGTGCCAGCAGTCCGGAGGGGGGCCCGGCCTACGAGCAGTACTTC